These 11 T cell receptor beta chains were sequenced from one sample in a study of blood T cell repertoires in COVID-19. The data were produced by immunoSEQ multiplex PCR, yet TCRdb's version contains in-frame clones alone and is incomplete. The top ten hold 35% to 50% of the sample, which has 140,000 to 150,000 clones, 84% seen once. Input material: peripheral blood. These receptors all come from a human donor in a cohort sampled during active COVID-19.

The chain combines TRBV7-9 with TRBJ1-3; no clear D. V was shortened by 2 bases and J by 6 bases, with 5 bases between the two germline ends. The CDR3 loop spans 12 amino acids. Germline-derived CDR1 and CDR2 are SEHNR and FQNEAQ (reference sequence). CDR3 loop: CASSLSENTIYF. The CDR3 DNA is TGTGCCAGCAGCTTAAGCGAAAACACCATATATTTT. Full variable domain (missing parts from reference TRBV7-9 and TRBJ1-3): DTGVSQNPRHKITKRGQNVTFRCDPISEHNRLYWYRQTLGQGPEFLTYFQNEAQLEKSRLLSDRFSAERPKGSFSTLEIQRTEQGDSAMYLCASSLSENTIYFGEGSWLTVV.

In its sample, this clone was seen a few times. The chain joins TRBV7-2 to TRBJ2-1; 10 bases are shared with TRBD2. Looked up from germline, CDR1 is SGHTA and CDR2 is FQGNSA. The CDR3 is 14 amino acids. Losses at the gene ends were 3 bases for V and 6 bases for J; bases not matched to a gene: 2. CDR3 nucleotides: TGTGCCAGCAGCTTTCAGCGGGGGGGCAATGAGCAGTTCTTC. Its protein is CASSFQRGGNEQFF.

The CDR3 bases are TGTGCCAGCACGGGTCTAGCCAAAAACATTCAGTACTTC. It is translated as CASTGLAKNIQYF. The chain couples TRBV12-3 or TRBV12-4 to TRBJ2-4; D ambiguous. The V end lost 7 bases, the J end lost 0 bases, and 7 bases lay between the germline ends. The CDR3 extends over 13 amino acids.

The rearrangement links TRBV6-6 to TRBJ2-7; TRBD2 is a possible D gene (5 bases). The V gene's germline CDR1 is MNHNY and CDR2 SVGAGI (reference sequence). The length of the CDR3 is 13 residues. V was trimmed by 8 bases and J by 7 bases, leaving 18 bases between them. The chain's CDR3 is CASSWGPSGEQYV. CDR3 nucleotide sequence: TGTGCCAGCTCCTGGGGTCCATCGGGAGAGCAGTACGTC.

This sequence joins TRBV5-1 and TRBJ1-1, with D hard to call. This CDR3 region has 14 residues. The germline V gene encodes CDR1 SGHRS and CDR2 YFSETQ. Trimming removed 3 bases at V and 6 bases at J, with 15 bases between. This chain's CDR3 is CASSSSGFGSEAFF. CDR3 sequence (DNA): TGCGCCAGCAGCTCTTCGGGGTTTGGATCTGAAGCTTTCTTT.

V usage is TRBV5-1 and J usage is TRBJ2-7; weak D call: TRBD2 (6 bases). Germline CDR1 SGHRS, CDR2 YFSETQ. The CDR3 is 14 amino acids. The V end was cut by 3 bases, the J end by 2 bases, with 12 bases between. The CDR3 DNA is TGCGCCAGCAGCTCCGGGGGATTCACCTACGAGCAGTACTTC. This gives the protein CASSSGGFTYEQYF.

The V gene is TRBV12-3 or TRBV12-4, the J gene TRBJ2-1; tentative D call: TRBD1 (6 bases). The V gene lost 6 bases and the J gene lost 9 bases, with 15 bases spanning the gap. This CDR3 has 13 amino acids. The chain's CDR3 is CASRRTAIGEQFF. The CDR3 DNA sequence: TGTGCCAGCAGGAGGACAGCGATCGGTGAGCAGTTCTTC.

The chain couples TRBV12-3 or TRBV12-4 to TRBJ2-3; D is perhaps TRBD1 (6 bases). This CDR3 has 13 amino acids. Trimming took off 8 bases at V and 2 bases at J, with 11 bases between the two ends. The CDR3 nucleotides read TGTGCCAGCGGTTGGGACACCACAGATACGCAGTATTTT. Its protein is CASGWDTTDTQYF.

This clone was seen only a few times. The chain is built from TRBV11-3 and TRBJ2-5, with 8 bases lining up with TRBD2. The CDR3 sequence is 14 residues long. Per the germline V gene, CDR1 is SGHNT and CDR2 is YENEEA. J gave up 4 bases and V 4 bases, and 5 bases lay outside the gene matches. For the CDR3, the DNA is TGTGCCAGCAGCTCTCCCCGGGAGGGAGAGACCCAGTACTTC. Protein product: CASSSPREGETQYF. The entire variable domain, with the rest obtained from reference TRBV11-3 and TRBJ2-5, is as follows: EAGVVQSPRYKIIEKKQPVAFWCNPISGHNTLYWYLQNLGQGPELLIRYENEEAVDDSQLPKDRFSAERLKGVDSTLKIQPAELGDSAVYLCASSSPREGETQYFGPGTRLLVL.

The J gene is TRBJ2-1, the V gene TRBV5-1, with 7 bases identical to TRBD2. The CDR3 totals 15 residues. CDR1 is SGHRS and CDR2 is YFSETQ in the germline V gene. V lost 5 bases, J lost 6 bases, and 11 bases stayed unmatched. For the CDR3, the DNA is TGCGCCAGCAGGCCTACGGGACTACCTACCAATGAGCAGTTCTTC. As protein: CASRPTGLPTNEQFF.

This chain's CDR3 is CASKGLAGASSYNEQFF. The CDR3 coding sequence is TGTGCCAGCAAGGGACTAGCGGGGGCCTCATCCTACAATGAGCAGTTCTTC. The J gene is TRBJ2-1, the V gene TRBV28, with 14 nucleotides matching TRBD2. J was trimmed by 1 base and V by 7 bases; bases with no gene match: 6. The CDR3 runs 17 residues. Germline CDR1 and CDR2: MDHEN and SYDVKM. The full variable domain, completed using reference TRBV28 and TRBJ2-1, is DVKVTQSSRYLVKRTGEKVFLECVQDMDHENMFWYRQDPGLGLRLIYFSYDVKMKEKGDIPEGYSVSREKKERFSLILESASTNQTSMYLCASKGLAGASSYNEQFFGPGTRLTVL.